One and the same sample provided the 17 T cell receptor beta chains below, sequenced in a study of a mutant IDH1 vaccine in newly diagnosed glioma. The table came from immunoSEQ multiplex PCR; TCRdb's copy has only in-frame clones and leaves some out. The data show some 66,000 clones, roughly 84% seen once. Specified time point: week 35, safety follow-up. It was 300 ug of mutant IDH1 20-mer peptide that made up each vaccine dose, given with topical imiquimod. These receptors' antigens are unknown. Here the sequenced sample was PBMCs, taken from a glioma patient whose treatment included an IDH1 peptide vaccine. These receptors were collected from a man aged 30 to 39 with glioma.

This chain links TRBV11-3 with TRBJ2-1; tentatively, D is TRBD1 (6 bases). Germline CDR1 reads SGHNT; CDR2 reads YENEEA. The CDR3 is 18 residues long. V was shortened by 4 bases and J by 3 bases, with 22 bases between the two germline ends. Here the CDR3 DNA reads TGTGCCAGCAGCTCTGCCTCCTCCAGGGGCAATATCTACAATGAGCAGTTCTTC. It is translated as CASSSASSRGNIYNEQFF.

V gene TRBV13 combines with J gene TRBJ1-1; 7 bases fit TRBD1. V shed 5 bases and J 1 base; nucleotides not matched to a gene: 7. There are 15 residues in the CDR3. The germline gives CDR1 PRHDT, CDR2 FYEKMQ (reference sequence). The chain's CDR3 is CASSNTGTANTEAFF. CDR3 sequence (DNA): TGTGCCAGCAGCAACACCGGGACAGCGAACACTGAAGCTTTCTTT.

This chain uses TRBV4-2 with TRBJ2-5; 13 bases are a match to TRBD2. V was pared by 1 base and J by 5 bases, with 7 bases of the junction left unmatched. Germline CDR1 reads LGHNA; CDR2 reads YNFKEQ. This CDR3 spans 17 amino acids. The CDR3 nucleotides are TGTGCCAGCAGCCAAGGCACTAGCGGGGGGGCCAGTGAGACCCAGTACTTC. This encodes CASSQGTSGGASETQYF.

Here the CDR3 reads CASSSGTGNGELFF. For the CDR3, the DNA is TGTGCCAGCAGCTCCGGGACGGGAAACGGGGAGCTGTTTTTT. The chain carries TRBV7-6 and TRBJ2-2; possibly TRBD1 or TRBD2 for D (5 bases each). The V gene lost 4 bases and the J gene lost 7 bases, with 13 bases spanning the gap. CDR3 length: 14 amino acids. Germline CDR1 SGHVS, CDR2 FNYEAQ.

The J gene is TRBJ2-7, the V gene TRBV11-2; D perhaps matches TRBD1 (5 bases). In germline, CDR1 is SGHAT, CDR2 FQNNGV. Trimming left V 3 bases short and J 2 bases short, with 11 bases between. The CDR3 loop spans 14 amino acids. The CDR3 region is CASSFVDIAYEQYF. DNA for the CDR3: TGTGCCAGCAGCTTCGTGGACATTGCCTACGAGCAGTACTTC.

The chain has TRBV12-1 and TRBJ1-5; the table assigns TRBD1, which was not confirmed against the DNA. TRBV12-1 is a documented pseudogene. This CDR3 comprises 16 residues. The CDR3 DNA reads as TGTGCCAGCAGCCTAAAAACGACAGGGTTCGGCCAGCCCCAGCATTTT. This translates into CASSLKTTGFGQPQHF.

This chain uses TRBV27 with TRBJ1-1; 7 bases map to TRBD1. V dropped 2 bases and J dropped 0; count of bases not matched to a gene: 6. Germline V gives CDR1 MNHEY, CDR2 SMNVEV (reference sequence). The CDR3 is 16 residues long. CDR3 sequence reads: CASSLRGGRMNTEAFF. CDR3 in DNA: TGTGCCAGCAGTTTACGAGGGGGCCGCATGAACACTGAAGCTTTCTTT.

The chain uses TRBV7-9 and TRBJ2-7; no reliable D call. Germline V lookup: CDR1 SEHNR, CDR2 FQNEAQ (reference sequence). V was trimmed by 4 bases and J by 7 bases, leaving 17 bases between them. The CDR3 is made up of 14 amino acids. The CDR3 spells CASSSTTKFREQYF. In DNA form, the CDR3 reads TGTGCCAGCAGCTCTACGACGAAGTTTCGGGAGCAGTACTTC.

This clone appeared once. This chain's CDR3 is CASRGGNEQFF. CDR3 nucleotides: TGTGCCAGCAGAGGTGGAAATGAGCAGTTCTTC. V usage is TRBV11-2 and J usage is TRBJ2-1; D remains unclear. Germline V CDR1 and CDR2: SGHAT, FQNNGV. Trimming took 6 bases from V and 7 from J, leaving 7 bases between them. The length of the CDR3 is 11 residues. The full variable domain, with the rest looked up from reference TRBV11-2 and TRBJ2-1, is EAGVAQSPRYKIIEKRQSVAFWCNPISGHATLYWYQQILGQGPKLLIQFQNNGVVDDSQLPKDRFSAERLKGVDSTLKIQPAKLEDSAVYLCASRGGNEQFFGPGTRLTVL.

Worth noting for this clone: This specimen includes other DNA sequences encoding the same CDR3. The chain uses TRBV6-1 and TRBJ2-6; 10 positions agree with TRBD1. The CDR3 extends over 15 amino acids. J gave up 4 bases and V 6 bases, and 3 bases lay outside the gene matches. From germline, CDR1 is MNHNS and CDR2 SASEGT. In DNA, the CDR3 is TGTGCCAGCAGGACAGGGGGCTCAGGGGCCAACGTCCTGACTTTC. The encoded protein is CASRTGGSGANVLTF.

The J gene is TRBJ2-7, the V gene TRBV19; 12 bases agree with TRBD2. Germline values: CDR1 LNHDA, CDR2 SQIVND (reference sequence). The CDR3 loop spans 14 amino acids. Trimming removed 5 bases from V and 4 bases from J; junction bases left unmatched: 3. The CDR3 sequence: CASSSSGGAYEQYF. The CDR3 bases are TGTGCCAGTAGTTCTAGCGGGGGGGCGTACGAGCAGTACTTC.

V usage is TRBV5-4 and J usage is TRBJ1-1; 7 bases fit TRBD1. The CDR3 runs 13 residues. The germline CDR1 and CDR2 sequences are SGHNT and YYREEE (reference sequence). J gave up 5 bases and V 4 bases, and 5 bases lay outside the gene matches. CDR3 protein: CASSGDSWTEAFF. For the CDR3, the DNA is TGTGCCAGCAGCGGGGACAGTTGGACTGAAGCTTTCTTT. Together with reference TRBV5-4 and TRBJ1-1, the CDR3 gives the full variable domain: ETGVTQSPTHLIKTRGQQVTLRCSSQSGHNTVSWYQQALGQGPQFIFQYYREEENGRGNFPPRFSGLQFPNYSSELNVNALELDDSALYLCASSGDSWTEAFFGQGTRLTVV.

Worth noting for this clone: Other DNA sequences of this sample code for an identical CDR3. The genes are TRBV18 and TRBJ2-5, with unresolved D. Germline CDR1 is KGHSH and CDR2 is LQKENI. V shed 2 bases and J shed 5 bases, with 3 bases lying between them. The CDR3 loop spans 11 amino acids. In DNA, the CDR3 is TGTGCCAGCTCACCAGGGGAGACCCAGTACTTC. Amino acids: CASSPGETQYF.

The chain links TRBV6-4 to TRBJ2-5; D not resolved. This CDR3 is built from 13 residues. Germline assignment: CDR1 MRHNA and CDR2 SNTAGT. Trimming left V 5 bases short and J 5 bases short, with 12 bases between. The CDR3, as DNA: TGTGCCAGCAGTTTTGACTTCGGGGAGACCCAGTACTTC. Protein sequence: CASSFDFGETQYF.

The chain links TRBV15 to TRBJ1-1; D gene unclear. V was cut by 1 base and J by 2 bases, with 5 bases left in between. This CDR3 spans 13 amino acids. Germline-derived CDR1 and CDR2 are LNHNV and YYDKDF (reference sequence). The CDR3 loop reads CATSRGRNTEAFF. The CDR3 DNA sequence: TGTGCCACCAGCAGAGGCCGTAACACTGAAGCTTTCTTT. The whole variable domain, remainder taken from reference TRBV15 and TRBJ1-1, is DAMVIQNPRYQVTQFGKPVTLSCSQTLNHNVMYWYQQKSSQAPKLLFHYYDKDFNNEADTPDNFQSRRPNTSFCFLDIRSPGLGDTAMYLCATSRGRNTEAFFGQGTRLTVV.

Concerning this clone: This sample also contains other DNA sequences that code for the same CDR3. The chain is built from TRBV27 and TRBJ2-7; D is ambiguous. The V gene's germline CDR1 is MNHEY and CDR2 SMNVEV (reference sequence). V was cut by 4 bases and J by 4 bases, with 11 bases left in between. CDR3 length: 13 residues. CDR3 DNA sequence: TGTGCCAGCAGTTCCCGACCAACTTACGAGCAGTACTTC. Its translation: CASSSRPTYEQYF.

The chain is built from TRBV18 and TRBJ1-6; D uncertain. CDR1 is KGHSH, CDR2 LQKENI, per germline. The CDR3 runs 16 residues. V was clipped by 5 bases and J by 8 bases, with 19 bases between them. CDR3 in amino acids: CASSSATGMSHSPLHF. The CDR3 bases are TGTGCCAGCTCATCTGCGACGGGGATGAGCCATTCACCCCTCCACTTT.